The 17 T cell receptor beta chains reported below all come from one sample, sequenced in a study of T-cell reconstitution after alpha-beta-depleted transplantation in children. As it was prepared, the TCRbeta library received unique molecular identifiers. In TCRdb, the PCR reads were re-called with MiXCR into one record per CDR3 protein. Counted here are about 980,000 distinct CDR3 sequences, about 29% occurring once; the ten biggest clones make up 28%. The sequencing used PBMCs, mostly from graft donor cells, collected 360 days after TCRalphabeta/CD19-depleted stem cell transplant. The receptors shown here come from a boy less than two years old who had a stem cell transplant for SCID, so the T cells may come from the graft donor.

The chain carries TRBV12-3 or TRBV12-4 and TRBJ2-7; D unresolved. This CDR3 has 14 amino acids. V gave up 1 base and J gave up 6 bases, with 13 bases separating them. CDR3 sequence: CASSLEAYPVEQYF. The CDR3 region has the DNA TGTGCCAGCAGTTTAGAAGCGTACCCAGTCGAGCAGTACTTC.

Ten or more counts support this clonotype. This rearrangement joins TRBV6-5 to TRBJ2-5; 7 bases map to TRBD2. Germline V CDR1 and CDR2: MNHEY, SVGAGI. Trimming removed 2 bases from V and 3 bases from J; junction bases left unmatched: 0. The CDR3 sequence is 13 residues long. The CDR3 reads CASSYGGEETQYF. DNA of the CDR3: TGTGCCAGCAGTTACGGGGGGGAAGAGACCCAGTACTTC.

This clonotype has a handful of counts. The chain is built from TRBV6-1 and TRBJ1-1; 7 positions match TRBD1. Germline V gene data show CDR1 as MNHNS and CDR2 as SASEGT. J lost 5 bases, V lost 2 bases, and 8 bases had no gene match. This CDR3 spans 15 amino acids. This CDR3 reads CASSEPTGWKTEAFF. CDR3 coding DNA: TGTGCCAGCAGTGAACCGACAGGGTGGAAAACTGAAGCTTTCTTT.

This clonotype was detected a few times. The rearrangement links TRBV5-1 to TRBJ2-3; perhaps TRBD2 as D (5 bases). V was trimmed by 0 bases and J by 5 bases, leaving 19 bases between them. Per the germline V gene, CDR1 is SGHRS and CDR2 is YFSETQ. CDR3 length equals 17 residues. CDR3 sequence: CASSLELRAYRGDTQYF. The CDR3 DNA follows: TGCGCCAGCAGCTTGGAGCTGAGGGCATACCGGGGAGATACGCAGTATTTT.

CDR3 in DNA: TGCAGTGCTAGGAGGACCTTACAAGAGACCCAGTACTTC. It is translated as CSARRTLQETQYF. J is TRBJ2-5 and V is TRBV20-1; D is unresolved. There are 13 residues in the CDR3. The germline gives CDR1 DFQATT, CDR2 SNEGSKA (reference sequence). V was shortened by 3 bases and J by 2 bases, with 10 bases between the two germline ends.

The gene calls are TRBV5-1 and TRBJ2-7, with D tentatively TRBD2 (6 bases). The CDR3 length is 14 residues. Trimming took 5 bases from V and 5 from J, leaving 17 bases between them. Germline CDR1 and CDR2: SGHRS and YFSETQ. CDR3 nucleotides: TGCGCCAGCAGGGTGATCGGGGGTGCCCACGAGCAGTACTTC. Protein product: CASRVIGGAHEQYF.

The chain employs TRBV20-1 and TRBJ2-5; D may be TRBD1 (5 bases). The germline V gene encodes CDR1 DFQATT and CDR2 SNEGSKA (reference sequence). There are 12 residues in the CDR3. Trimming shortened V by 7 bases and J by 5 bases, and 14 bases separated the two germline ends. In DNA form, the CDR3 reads TGCAGTGTACCCAGGGTAGGGGAGACCCAGTACTTC. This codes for CSVPRVGETQYF.

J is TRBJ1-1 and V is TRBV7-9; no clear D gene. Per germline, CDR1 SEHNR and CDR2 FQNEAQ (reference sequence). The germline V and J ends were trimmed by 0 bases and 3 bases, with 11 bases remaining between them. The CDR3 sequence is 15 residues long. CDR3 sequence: CASSLAEPSDTEAFF. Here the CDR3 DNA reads TGTGCCAGCAGCTTAGCGGAGCCCAGCGACACTGAAGCTTTCTTT.

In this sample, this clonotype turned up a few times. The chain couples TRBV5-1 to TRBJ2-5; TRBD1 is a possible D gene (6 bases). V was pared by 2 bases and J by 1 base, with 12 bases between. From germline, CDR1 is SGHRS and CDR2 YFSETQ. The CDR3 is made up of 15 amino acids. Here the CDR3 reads CASSFGDRRQETQYF. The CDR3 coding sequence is TGCGCCAGCAGCTTTGGTGACAGGCGCCAAGAGACCCAGTACTTC. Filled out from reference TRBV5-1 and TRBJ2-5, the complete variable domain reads KAGVTQTPRYLIKTRGQQVTLSCSPISGHRSVSWYQQTPGQGLQFLFEYFSETQRNKGNFPGRFSGRQFSNSRSEMNVSTLELGDSALYLCASSFGDRRQETQYFGPGTRLLVL.

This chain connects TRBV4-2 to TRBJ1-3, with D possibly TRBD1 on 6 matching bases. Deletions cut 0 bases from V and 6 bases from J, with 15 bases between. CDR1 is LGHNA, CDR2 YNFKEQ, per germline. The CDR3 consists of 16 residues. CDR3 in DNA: TGTGCCAGCAGCCAAGACCCTACAGGGAACCTAAACACCATATATTTT. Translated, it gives CASSQDPTGNLNTIYF.

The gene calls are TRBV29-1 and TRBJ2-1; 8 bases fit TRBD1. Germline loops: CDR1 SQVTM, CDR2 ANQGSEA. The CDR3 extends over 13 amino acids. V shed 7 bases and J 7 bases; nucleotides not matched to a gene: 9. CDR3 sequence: CSADGQGWNEQFF. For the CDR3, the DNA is TGCAGCGCGGACGGACAGGGTTGGAATGAGCAGTTCTTC.

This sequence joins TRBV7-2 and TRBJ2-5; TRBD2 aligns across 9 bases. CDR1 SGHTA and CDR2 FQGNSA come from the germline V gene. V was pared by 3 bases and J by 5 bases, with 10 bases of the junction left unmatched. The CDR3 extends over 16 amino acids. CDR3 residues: CASSLVRLAGIETQYF. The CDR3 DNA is TGTGCCAGCAGCTTGGTCCGGCTAGCGGGAATTGAGACCCAGTACTTC.

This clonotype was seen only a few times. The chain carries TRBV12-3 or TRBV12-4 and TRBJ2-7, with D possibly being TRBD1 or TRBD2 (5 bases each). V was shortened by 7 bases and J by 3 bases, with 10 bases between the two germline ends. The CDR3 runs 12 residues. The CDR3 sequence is CASTGDRYEQYF. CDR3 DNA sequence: TGTGCCAGCACCGGGGACCGCTACGAGCAGTACTTC.

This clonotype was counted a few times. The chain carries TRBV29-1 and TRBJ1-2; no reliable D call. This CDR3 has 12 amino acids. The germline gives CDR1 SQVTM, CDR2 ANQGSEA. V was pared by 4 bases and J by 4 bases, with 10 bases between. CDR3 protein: CSVGAGLYGYTF. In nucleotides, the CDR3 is TGCAGCGTTGGGGCCGGCCTCTATGGCTACACCTTC.

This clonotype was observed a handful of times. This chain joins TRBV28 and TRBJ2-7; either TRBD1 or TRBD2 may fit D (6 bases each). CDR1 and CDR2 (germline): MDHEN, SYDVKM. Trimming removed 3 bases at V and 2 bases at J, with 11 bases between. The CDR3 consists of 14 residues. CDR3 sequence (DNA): TGTGCCAGCAGTTTCCGGGGGCTCCCCTACGAGCAGTACTTC. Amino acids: CASSFRGLPYEQYF.

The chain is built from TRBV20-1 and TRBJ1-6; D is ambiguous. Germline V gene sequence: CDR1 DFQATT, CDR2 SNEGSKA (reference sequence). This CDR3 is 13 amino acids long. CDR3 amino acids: CTARVSYNSPLHF. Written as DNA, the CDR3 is TGCACTGCCCGGGTCTCCTATAATTCACCCCTCCACTTT.

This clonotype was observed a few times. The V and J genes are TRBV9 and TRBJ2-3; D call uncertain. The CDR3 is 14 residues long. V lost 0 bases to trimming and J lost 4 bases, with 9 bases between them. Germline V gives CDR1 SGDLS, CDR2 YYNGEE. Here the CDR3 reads CASSVGVRPDTQYF. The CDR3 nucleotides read TGTGCCAGCAGCGTAGGAGTACGCCCAGATACGCAGTATTTT.